The clone carrying this TCR beta chain was seen many times. CDR1 DFQATT and CDR2 SNEGSKA come from the germline V gene (reference sequence). The CDR3 is 17 amino acids. V lost 3 bases, J lost 5 bases, and 25 bases lay in between. These data belong to a study of naive and memory T cell subsets. Treatment: skin biopsy from PPD injection site in Mantoux-positive individual. The library had UMIs added by 3' ligation of an oligonucleotide to TCR cDNA. Ligated cDNA underwent four rounds of PCR with nested alpha and beta constant region primers and SP2. Reverse transcription of blood and skin TCR RNA was primed at alpha and beta constant regions. TCRdb re-called the UMI-ligation and nested PCR reads with MiXCR, one entry per CDR3 protein. The sample has 40,000 or so distinct CDR3 sequences; 9.5% to 12% are singletons.

The TCR originated in an adult in good health. The genes are TRBV20-1 and TRBJ2-5; D gene ambiguous. Here the sequenced sample was skin, taken from a tuberculin skin test site. CDR3 sequence reads: CSASGLADGRPSETQYF. CDR3 coding DNA: TGCAGTGCTAGCGGTTTGGCAGACGGGCGCCCCTCGGAGACCCAGTACTTC.